The source of this T cell receptor (beta chain) is a study of tumor-infiltrating lymphocytes in localized non-small cell lung cancer. The data were produced by immunoSEQ multiplex PCR, yet TCRdb's version contains in-frame clones alone and is incomplete. Here the sample spans about 12,000 clones, 60% to 85% being singletons. This CDR3 spans 18 amino acids. V was cut by 5 bases and J by 1 base, with 20 bases left in between. Germline V gene lookup returns CDR1 SGHTA and CDR2 FQGNSA. Sequenced: uninvolved lung tissue not adjacent to the tumor. The chain uses TRBV7-2 and TRBJ1-4; D possibly corresponds to TRBD1 (6 bases). This receptor was obtained from a human donor with non-small cell lung cancer. The DNA for the CDR3 is TGTGCCAGCAGCGCCAGACAACTAGACAGGCAAACTAATGAAAAACTGTTTTTT. This encodes CASSARQLDRQTNEKLFF.